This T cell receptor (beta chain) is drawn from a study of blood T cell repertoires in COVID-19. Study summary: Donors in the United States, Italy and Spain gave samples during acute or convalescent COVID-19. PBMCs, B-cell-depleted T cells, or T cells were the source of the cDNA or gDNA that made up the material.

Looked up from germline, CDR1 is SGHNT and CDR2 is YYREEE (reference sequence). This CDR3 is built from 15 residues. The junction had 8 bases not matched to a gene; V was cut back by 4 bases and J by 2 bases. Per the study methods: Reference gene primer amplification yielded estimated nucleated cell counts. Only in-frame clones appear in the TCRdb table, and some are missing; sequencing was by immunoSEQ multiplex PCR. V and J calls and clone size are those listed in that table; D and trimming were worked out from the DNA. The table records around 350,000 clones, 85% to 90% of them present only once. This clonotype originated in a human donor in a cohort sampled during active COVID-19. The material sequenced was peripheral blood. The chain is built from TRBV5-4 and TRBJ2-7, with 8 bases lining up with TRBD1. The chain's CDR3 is CASSRGQVVTYEQYF. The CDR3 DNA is TGTGCCAGCAGCCGGGGACAGGTGGTAACCTACGAGCAGTACTTC.